A single T cell receptor beta chain is shown here with its context. The antigen is undetermined. TCRdb keeps only in-frame clones here, not all; method: immunoSEQ multiplex PCR. The sample consists of about 26,000 clones, roughly 77% of them appearing once. The source of the sample is a study of OX40 agonist ivuxolimab in advanced cancers. Study-level information: The diagnoses of dose-escalation patients were hepatocellular carcinoma, melanoma, renal cell or head and neck cancer. Study-level results: In the 0.1 to 3.0 mg/kg range, CD4+ and CD8+ blood T cells had expanded clonally by week 6. Specificity for antigen went undetermined in the expanded peripheral T cells.

This CDR3 has 13 amino acids. V lost 3 bases to trimming and J lost 3 bases; unmatched junction nucleotides: 5. CDR1 is GTSNPN, CDR2 SVGIG, per germline (reference sequence). This TCR came from an adult with an advanced solid tumor such as melanoma, head and neck, liver or kidney cancer. The chain links TRBV30 to TRBJ2-7; the match to TRBD1 covers 7 bases. The input for sequencing was CD4+ or CD8+ T cells sorted from blood, taken in a trial of the OX40 agonist ivuxolimab. CDR3 protein: CAWSDGTVYEQYF. The CDR3, as DNA: TGTGCCTGGAGCGACGGGACAGTCTACGAGCAGTACTTC.